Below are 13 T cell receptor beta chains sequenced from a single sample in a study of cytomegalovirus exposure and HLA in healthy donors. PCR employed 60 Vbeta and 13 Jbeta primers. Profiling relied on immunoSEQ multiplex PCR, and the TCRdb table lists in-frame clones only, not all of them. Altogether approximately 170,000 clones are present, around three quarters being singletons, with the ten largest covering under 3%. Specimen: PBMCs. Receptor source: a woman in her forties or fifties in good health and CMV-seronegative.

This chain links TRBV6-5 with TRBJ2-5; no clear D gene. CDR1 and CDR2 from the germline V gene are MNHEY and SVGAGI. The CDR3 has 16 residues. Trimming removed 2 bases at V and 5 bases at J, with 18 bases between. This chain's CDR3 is CASSYGSAALRETQYF. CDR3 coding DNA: TGTGCCAGCAGTTACGGGTCGGCGGCTCTGAGGGAGACCCAGTACTTC.

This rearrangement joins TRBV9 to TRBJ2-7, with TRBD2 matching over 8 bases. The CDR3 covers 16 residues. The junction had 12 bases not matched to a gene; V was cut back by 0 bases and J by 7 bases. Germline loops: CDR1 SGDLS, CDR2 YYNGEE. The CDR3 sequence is CASSVAGGAGQMEQYF. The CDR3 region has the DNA TGTGCCAGCAGCGTAGCGGGGGGGGCAGGGCAGATGGAGCAGTACTTC.

The CDR3: CASSFHGGEQYF. DNA for the CDR3: TGTGCCAGCAGCTTCCACGGGGGCGAGCAGTACTTC. The genes are TRBV11-2 and TRBJ2-7; tentative D call: TRBD2 (6 bases). Germline loops: CDR1 SGHAT, CDR2 FQNNGV. The ends were cut back, 3 bases at V and 6 bases at J, with 9 bases in the middle. This CDR3 contains 12 residues.

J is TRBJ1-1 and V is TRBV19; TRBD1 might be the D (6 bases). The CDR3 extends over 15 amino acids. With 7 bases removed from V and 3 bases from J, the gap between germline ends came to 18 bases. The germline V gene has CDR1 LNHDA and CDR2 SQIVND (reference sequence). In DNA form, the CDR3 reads TGTGCCAGTATATACCGGGGGGCGAGCGACACTGAAGCTTTCTTT. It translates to CASIYRGASDTEAFF.

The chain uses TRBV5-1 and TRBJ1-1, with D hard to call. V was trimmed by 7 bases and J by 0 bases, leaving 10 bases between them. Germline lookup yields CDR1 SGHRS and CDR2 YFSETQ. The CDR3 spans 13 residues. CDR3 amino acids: CASSANLNTEAFF. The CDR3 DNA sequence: TGCGCCAGCTCCGCGAACTTGAACACTGAAGCTTTCTTT.

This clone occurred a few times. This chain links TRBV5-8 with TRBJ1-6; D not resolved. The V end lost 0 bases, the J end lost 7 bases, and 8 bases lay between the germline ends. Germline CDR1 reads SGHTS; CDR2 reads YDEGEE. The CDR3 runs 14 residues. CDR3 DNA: TGTGCCAGCAGCTTGGTGGCCCCAAATTCACCCCTCCACTTT. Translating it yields CASSLVAPNSPLHF.

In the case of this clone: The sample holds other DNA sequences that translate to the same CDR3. CDR3 DNA: TGTGCCAGCAGCCTTGGACTAGTAGTAGGGGCGACCGGGGAGCTGTTTTTT. Encoded protein: CASSLGLVVGATGELFF. The V gene is TRBV5-4, the J gene TRBJ2-2; TRBD2 matches at 7 bases. CDR3 length equals 17 residues. Germline trimming cut 4 bases from V and 5 bases from J; bases unmatched to any gene: 14. Germline-derived CDR1 and CDR2 are SGHNT and YYREEE (reference sequence).

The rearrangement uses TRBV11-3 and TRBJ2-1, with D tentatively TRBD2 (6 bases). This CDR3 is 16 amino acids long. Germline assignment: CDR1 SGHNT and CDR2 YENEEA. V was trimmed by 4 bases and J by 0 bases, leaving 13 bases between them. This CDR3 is CASSSGGEASYNEQFF. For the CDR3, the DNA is TGTGCCAGCAGCTCCGGAGGGGAGGCCTCCTACAATGAGCAGTTCTTC.

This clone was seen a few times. CDR3 nucleotide sequence: TGTGCCAGCAGTCTACCGGGACAGGGGGCTTCCTCACCCCTCCACTTT. The encoded protein is CASSLPGQGASSPLHF. This chain links TRBV28 with TRBJ1-6, with 12 bases matching TRBD1. Germline CDR1 is MDHEN and CDR2 is SYDVKM. The trim removed 5 bases at V and 10 bases at J, leaving 9 bases unmatched. CDR3 length equals 16 residues.

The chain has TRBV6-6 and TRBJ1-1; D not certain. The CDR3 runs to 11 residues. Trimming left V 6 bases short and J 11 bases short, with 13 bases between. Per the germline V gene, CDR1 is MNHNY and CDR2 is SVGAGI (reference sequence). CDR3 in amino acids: CASSYNNLAFF. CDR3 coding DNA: TGTGCCAGCAGCTACAACAACCTTGCTTTCTTT.

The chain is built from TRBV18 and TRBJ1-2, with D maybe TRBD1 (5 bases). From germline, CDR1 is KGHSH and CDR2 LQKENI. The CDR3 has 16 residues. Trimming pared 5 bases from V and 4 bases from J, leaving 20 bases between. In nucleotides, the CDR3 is TGTGCCAGCTCAAACCGAAGAGACAGACCGGTCTATGGCTACACCTTC. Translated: CASSNRRDRPVYGYTF.

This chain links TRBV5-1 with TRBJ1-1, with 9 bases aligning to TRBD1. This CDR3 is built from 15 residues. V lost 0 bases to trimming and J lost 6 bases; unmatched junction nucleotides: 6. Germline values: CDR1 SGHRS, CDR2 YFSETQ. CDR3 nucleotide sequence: TGCGCCAGCAGCTTGGACCTGACAGGGGGTCCTGAAGCTTTCTTT. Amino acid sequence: CASSLDLTGGPEAFF.

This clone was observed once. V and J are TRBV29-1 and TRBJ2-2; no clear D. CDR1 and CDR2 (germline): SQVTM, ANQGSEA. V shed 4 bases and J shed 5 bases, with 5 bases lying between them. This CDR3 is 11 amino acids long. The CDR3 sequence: CSVVRTGELFF. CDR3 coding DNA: TGCAGCGTTGTCCGGACCGGGGAGCTGTTTTTT.